This TCR beta chain was recorded in a study of cytomegalovirus exposure and HLA in healthy donors. The CDR3 is made up of 16 amino acids. Germline V gene lookup returns CDR1 SGDLS and CDR2 YYNGEE. The J segment lost 6 bases and the V segment lost 0 bases, leaving 7 bases of the junction unmatched. Primers: 60 Vbeta forward and 13 Jbeta reverse. TCRdb's copy holds only in-frame clones and misses some; the assay was immunoSEQ multiplex PCR. The sample records 100,000 to 120,000 clones, 76% being singletons. The chain combines TRBV9 with TRBJ2-1; 9 nucleotides match TRBD2. What was sequenced was PBMCs. The origin of this receptor is a man aged 25 to 40 in good health and CMV-seropositive. CDR3 amino acids: CASSVEDSGGFNEQFF. CDR3 nucleotide sequence: TGTGCCAGCAGCGTAGAGGATAGCGGGGGATTCAATGAGCAGTTCTTC.